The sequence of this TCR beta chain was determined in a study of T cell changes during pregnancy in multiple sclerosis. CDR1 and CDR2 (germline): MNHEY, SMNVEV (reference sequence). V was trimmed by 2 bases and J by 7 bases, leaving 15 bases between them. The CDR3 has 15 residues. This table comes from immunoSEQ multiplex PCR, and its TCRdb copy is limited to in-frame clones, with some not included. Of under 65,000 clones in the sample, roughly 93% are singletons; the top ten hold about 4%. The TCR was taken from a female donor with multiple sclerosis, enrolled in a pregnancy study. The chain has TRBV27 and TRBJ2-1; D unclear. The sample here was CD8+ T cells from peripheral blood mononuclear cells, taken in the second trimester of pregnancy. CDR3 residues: CASSLAPPPRNEQFF. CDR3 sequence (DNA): TGTGCCAGCAGTTTAGCCCCCCCTCCTAGGAATGAGCAGTTCTTC.